This T cell receptor beta chain is from a study of OX40 agonist ivuxolimab in advanced cancers. About the study: An agonistic anti-OX40 (CD134) antibody, ivuxolimab, was used to treat the patients. Anti-PD-1, anti-PD-L1 or anti-CTLA-4 therapy given earlier was allowed, and 40% had some. Regarding the study as a whole: Relative to CD4+ cells, CD8+ T cells on average had more expanded clones.

Concerning this clone itself: Its antigen is as yet unknown.

The CDR3 consists of 16 residues. Germline V lookup: CDR1 LGHNA, CDR2 YSLEER. Trimming removed 0 bases from V and 4 bases from J, with 12 bases in between. Repertoires were generated with immunoSEQ multiplex PCR, while TCRdb's copy carries only in-frame clones and drops some. The data hold 75,000 to 95,000 clones, with around 87% observed a single time. The chain links TRBV4-3 to TRBJ2-2; maybe TRBD2 (6 bases). The sequenced sample was CD4+ or CD8+ T cells sorted from blood, obtained in a trial of the OX40 agonist ivuxolimab. The receptor comes from an adult with an advanced solid tumor such as melanoma, head and neck, liver or kidney cancer. CDR3 sequence (DNA): TGCGCCAGCAGCCAAGATATGGGGGGATCCACCGGGGAGCTGTTTTTT. It yields the protein CASSQDMGGSTGELFF.